The 7 T cell receptor beta chains given below trace back to one sample, sequenced in a study of shared clonotypes between healthy human individuals. Measured with immunoSEQ multiplex PCR; TCRdb has only the in-frame clones, and not every one. The table lists 2 million to 3 million clones, 93% of them singletons. Sequenced input: naive CD4+ T cells from PBMCs. Subset given: CD45RA+ positively selected. The source of these receptors is a man younger than 30 in good health. Some clones in this sample may be carry-over from other donors' samples.

This sequence joins TRBV28 and TRBJ2-7; D is ambiguous. This CDR3 contains 13 residues. CDR1 is MDHEN and CDR2 is SYDVKM in the germline V gene. V was pared by 6 bases and J by 4 bases, with 13 bases between. CDR3 sequence (DNA): TGTGCCAGCAGGGAACCCCAGACTTACGAGCAGTACTTC. Its translation is CASREPQTYEQYF.

To note about this clone: The sample contains more than one DNA sequence encoding this CDR3. The genes are TRBV7-9 and TRBJ1-1, with a possible D match to TRBD1 (5 bases). This CDR3 is 13 amino acids long. Germline V gives CDR1 SEHNR, CDR2 FQNEAQ (reference sequence). Trimming took off 1 base at V and 4 bases at J, with 7 bases between the two ends. The CDR3 sequence: CASSLGGATEAFF. The CDR3 DNA reads TGTGCCAGCAGCTTAGGGGGCGCCACTGAAGCTTTCTTT.

This clone occurred once. The V gene is TRBV14, the J gene TRBJ2-1; 11 bases are shared with TRBD2. The CDR3 sequence is 19 residues long. V dropped 0 bases and J dropped 5; count of bases not matched to a gene: 12. Germline CDR1 is SGHDN and CDR2 is FVKESK. As DNA, the CDR3 is TGTGCCAGCAGCCAAGATGGGAGACTAGCGGGACCTCGTGACAATGAGCAGTTCTTC. Amino acids: CASSQDGRLAGPRDNEQFF. Full variable domain (outside the CDR3, taken from reference TRBV14 and TRBJ2-1): EAGVTQFPSHSVIEKGQTVTLRCDPISGHDNLYWYRRVMGKEIKFLLHFVKESKQDESGMPNNRFLAERTGGTYSTLKVQPAELEDSGVYFCASSQDGRLAGPRDNEQFFGPGTRLTVL.

The CDR3 region has the DNA TGTGCCTGCATGGACAGGGCCTCTGGAAACACCATATATTTT. Its protein is CACMDRASGNTIYF. V and J are TRBV30 and TRBJ1-3; 8 bases map to TRBD1. CDR3 length: 14 residues. Germline V CDR1 and CDR2: GTSNPN, SVGIG (reference sequence). J gave up 0 bases and V 6 bases, and 4 bases lay outside the gene matches. Looking up the rest from reference TRBV30 and TRBJ1-3 gives the full variable domain: SQTIHQWPATLVQPVGSPLSLECTVEGTSNPNLYWYRQAAGRGLQLLFYSVGIGQISSEVPQNLSASRPQDRQFILSSKKLLLSDSGFYLCACMDRASGNTIYFGEGSWLTVV.

This clone was seen a few times. The V call is TRBV5-6, the J call TRBJ1-1; D possibly corresponds to TRBD1 (5 bases). V was trimmed by 1 base and J by 5 bases, leaving 9 bases between them. The CDR3 consists of 13 residues. Per the germline V gene, CDR1 is SGHDT and CDR2 is YYEEEE. DNA of the CDR3: TGTGCCAGCAGCTTGTACAGGAGGACTGAAGCTTTCTTT. Translation gives CASSLYRRTEAFF.

The chain carries TRBV19 and TRBJ1-3; D call uncertain. The CDR3 contains 15 residues. Germline values: CDR1 LNHDA, CDR2 SQIVND (reference sequence). Trimming took off 7 bases at V and 1 base at J, with 14 bases between the two ends. CDR3 in amino acids: CASTSWRTSGNTIYF. CDR3 coding DNA: TGTGCCAGTACCTCCTGGAGAACTTCTGGAAACACCATATATTTT.

J is TRBJ2-5 and V is TRBV9, with D uncertain. Germline CDR1 reads SGDLS; CDR2 reads YYNGEE. V lost 1 base to trimming and J lost 1 base, with 8 bases between them. The CDR3 consists of 14 residues. In DNA, the CDR3 is TGTGCCAGCAGCGTACTGGCGAGCCAAGAGACCCAGTACTTC. Protein sequence: CASSVLASQETQYF. The whole variable domain, remainder taken from reference TRBV9 and TRBJ2-5, is DSGVTQTPKHLITATGQRVTLRCSPRSGDLSVYWYQQSLDQGLQFLIQYYNGEERAKGNILERFSAQQFPDLHSELNLSSLELGDSALYFCASSVLASQETQYFGPGTRLLVL.